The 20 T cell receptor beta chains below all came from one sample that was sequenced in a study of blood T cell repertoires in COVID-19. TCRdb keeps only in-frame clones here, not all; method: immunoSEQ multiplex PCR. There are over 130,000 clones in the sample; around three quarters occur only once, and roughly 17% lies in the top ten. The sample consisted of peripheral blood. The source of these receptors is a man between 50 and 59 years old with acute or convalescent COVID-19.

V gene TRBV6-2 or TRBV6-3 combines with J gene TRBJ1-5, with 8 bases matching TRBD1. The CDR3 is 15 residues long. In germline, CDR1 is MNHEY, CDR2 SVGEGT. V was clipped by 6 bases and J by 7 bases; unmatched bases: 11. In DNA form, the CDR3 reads TGTGCCAGCAGCGACCCGACAGGGGTCAGCCAGCCCCAGCATTTT. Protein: CASSDPTGVSQPQHF.

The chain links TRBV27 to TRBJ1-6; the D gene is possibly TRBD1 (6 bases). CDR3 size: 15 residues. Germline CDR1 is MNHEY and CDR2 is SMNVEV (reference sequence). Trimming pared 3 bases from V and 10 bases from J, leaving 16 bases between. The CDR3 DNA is TGTGCCAGCAGTTTTTCGACAGGACGAGGCTCACCCCTCCACTTT. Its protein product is CASSFSTGRGSPLHF.

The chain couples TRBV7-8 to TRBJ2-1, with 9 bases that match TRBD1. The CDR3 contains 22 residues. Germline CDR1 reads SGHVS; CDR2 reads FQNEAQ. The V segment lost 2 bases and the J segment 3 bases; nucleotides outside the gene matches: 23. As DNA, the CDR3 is TGTGCCAGCAGCTTATTCCCTAGGCCGGGACAGGGTAACAGCTACGGCTACAATGAGCAGTTCTTC. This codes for CASSLFPRPGQGNSYGYNEQFF.

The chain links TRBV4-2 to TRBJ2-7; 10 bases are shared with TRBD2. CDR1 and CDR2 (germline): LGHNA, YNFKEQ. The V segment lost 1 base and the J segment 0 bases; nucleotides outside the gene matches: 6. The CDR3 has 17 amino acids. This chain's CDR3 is CASSQVPSGGSSYEQYF. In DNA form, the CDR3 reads TGTGCCAGCAGCCAAGTTCCTAGCGGGGGTAGCTCCTACGAGCAGTACTTC.

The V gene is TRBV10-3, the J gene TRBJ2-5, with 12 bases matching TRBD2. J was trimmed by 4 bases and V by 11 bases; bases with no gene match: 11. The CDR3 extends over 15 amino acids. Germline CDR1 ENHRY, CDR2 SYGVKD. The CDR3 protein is CASRPSGGAGETQYF. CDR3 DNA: TGTGCCTCCCGGCCTAGCGGGGGGGCCGGAGAGACCCAGTACTTC.

CDR3 protein: CASSQGRSGGAGELFF. CDR3 DNA sequence: TGTGCCAGCAGCCAAGGACGCTCGGGAGGCGCCGGGGAGCTGTTTTTT. The chain combines TRBV3-1 (or the pseudogene TRBV3-2) with TRBJ2-2; 7 bases are a match to TRBD2. The V gene end was trimmed by 1 base and the J gene end by 6 bases; junction bases not matched to a gene: 8. This CDR3 comprises 16 residues. Germline lookup yields CDR1 LGHDT and CDR2 YNNKEL (reference sequence).

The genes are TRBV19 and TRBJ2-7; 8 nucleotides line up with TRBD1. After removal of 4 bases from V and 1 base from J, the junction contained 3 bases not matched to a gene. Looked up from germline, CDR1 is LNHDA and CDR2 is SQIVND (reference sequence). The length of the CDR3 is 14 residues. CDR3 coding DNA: TGTGCCAGTAGTAGAAGACAGGGGTCCTACGAGCAGTACTTC. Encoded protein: CASSRRQGSYEQYF.

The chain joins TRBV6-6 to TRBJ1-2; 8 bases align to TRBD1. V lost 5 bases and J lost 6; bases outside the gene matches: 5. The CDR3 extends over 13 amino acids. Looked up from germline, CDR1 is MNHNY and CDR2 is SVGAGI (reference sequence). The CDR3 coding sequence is TGTGCCAGCAGTACCGGGACAGGCCATGGCTACACCTTC. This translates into CASSTGTGHGYTF.

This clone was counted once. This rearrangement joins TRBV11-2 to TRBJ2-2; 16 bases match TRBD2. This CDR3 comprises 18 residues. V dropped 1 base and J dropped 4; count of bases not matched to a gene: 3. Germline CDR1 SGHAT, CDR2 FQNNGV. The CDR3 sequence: CASSLVGLAGGRTGELFF. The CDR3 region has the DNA TGTGCCAGCAGCTTAGTGGGACTAGCGGGGGGGCGCACCGGGGAGCTGTTTTTT. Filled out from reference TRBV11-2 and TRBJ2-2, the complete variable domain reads EAGVAQSPRYKIIEKRQSVAFWCNPISGHATLYWYQQILGQGPKLLIQFQNNGVVDDSQLPKDRFSAERLKGVDSTLKIQPAKLEDSAVYLCASSLVGLAGGRTGELFFGEGSRLTVL.

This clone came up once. The CDR3 loop is CASSHDGTSGDYNEQFF. The CDR3 region has the DNA TGTGCCAGCAGCCATGACGGGACTAGCGGGGATTACAATGAGCAGTTCTTC. The chain combines TRBV3-1 (or the pseudogene TRBV3-2) with TRBJ2-1, with TRBD2 matching 13 bases. The V segment lost 3 bases and the J segment 4 bases; nucleotides outside the gene matches: 6. Germline-derived CDR1 and CDR2 are LGHDT and YNNKEL (reference sequence). This CDR3 comprises 17 residues.

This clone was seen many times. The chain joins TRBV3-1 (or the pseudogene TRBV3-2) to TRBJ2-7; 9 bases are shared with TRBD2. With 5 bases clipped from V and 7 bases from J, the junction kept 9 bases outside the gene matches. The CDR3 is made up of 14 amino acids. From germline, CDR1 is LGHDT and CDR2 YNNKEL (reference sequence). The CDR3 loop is CASSSRTSVREQYF. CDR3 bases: TGTGCCAGCAGCTCCCGGACTAGCGTGAGAGAGCAGTACTTC.

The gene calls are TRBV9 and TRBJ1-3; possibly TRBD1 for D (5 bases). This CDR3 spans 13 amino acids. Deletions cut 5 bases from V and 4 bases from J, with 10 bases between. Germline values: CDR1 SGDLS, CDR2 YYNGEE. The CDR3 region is CASRGHAGNTIYF. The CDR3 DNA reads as TGTGCCAGCAGGGGGCATGCGGGAAACACCATATATTTT.

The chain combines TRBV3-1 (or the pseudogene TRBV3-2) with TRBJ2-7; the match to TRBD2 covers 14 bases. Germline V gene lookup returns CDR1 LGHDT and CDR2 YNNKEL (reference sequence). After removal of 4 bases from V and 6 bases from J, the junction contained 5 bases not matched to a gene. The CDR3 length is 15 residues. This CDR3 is CASSLDGLAGGEQYF. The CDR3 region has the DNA TGTGCCAGCAGCCTCGACGGACTAGCGGGGGGCGAGCAGTACTTC.

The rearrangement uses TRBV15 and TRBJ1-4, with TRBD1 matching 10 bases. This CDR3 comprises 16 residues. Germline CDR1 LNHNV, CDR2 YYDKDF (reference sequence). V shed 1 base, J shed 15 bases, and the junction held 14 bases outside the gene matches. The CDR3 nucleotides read TGTGCCACCAGCAGAGTGGGGGACAGGGGTCCCGACTGGGTGTTTTTT. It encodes CATSRVGDRGPDWVFF.

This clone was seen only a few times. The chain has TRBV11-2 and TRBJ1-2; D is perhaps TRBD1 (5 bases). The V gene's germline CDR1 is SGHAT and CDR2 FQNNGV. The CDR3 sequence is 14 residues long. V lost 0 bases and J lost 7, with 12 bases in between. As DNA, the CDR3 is TGTGCCAGCAGCTTAGATTCATCGGGGGGTGGCTACACCTTC. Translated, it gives CASSLDSSGGGYTF. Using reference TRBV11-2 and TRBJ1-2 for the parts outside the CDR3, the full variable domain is EAGVAQSPRYKIIEKRQSVAFWCNPISGHATLYWYQQILGQGPKLLIQFQNNGVVDDSQLPKDRFSAERLKGVDSTLKIQPAKLEDSAVYLCASSLDSSGGGYTFGSGTRLTVV.

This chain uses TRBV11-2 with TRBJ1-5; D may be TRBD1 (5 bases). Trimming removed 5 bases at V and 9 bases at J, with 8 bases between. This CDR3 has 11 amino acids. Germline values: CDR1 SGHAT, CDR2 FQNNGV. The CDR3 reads CASSAGGPQHF. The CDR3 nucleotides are TGTGCCAGCAGCGCGGGGGGGCCCCAGCATTTT.

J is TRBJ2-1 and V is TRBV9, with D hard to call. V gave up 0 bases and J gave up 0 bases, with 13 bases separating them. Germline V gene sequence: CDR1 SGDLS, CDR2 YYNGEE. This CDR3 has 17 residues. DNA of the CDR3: TGTGCCAGCAGCGTAGCAGGCACCCTGAGCTCCTACAATGAGCAGTTCTTC. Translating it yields CASSVAGTLSSYNEQFF.

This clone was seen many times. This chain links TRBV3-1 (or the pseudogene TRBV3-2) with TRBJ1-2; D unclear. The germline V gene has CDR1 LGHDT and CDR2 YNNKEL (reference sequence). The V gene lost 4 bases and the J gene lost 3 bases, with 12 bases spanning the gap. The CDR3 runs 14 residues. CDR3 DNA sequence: TGTGCCAGCAGCCGAAATGGGGAGGACTATGGCTACACCTTC. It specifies CASSRNGEDYGYTF.

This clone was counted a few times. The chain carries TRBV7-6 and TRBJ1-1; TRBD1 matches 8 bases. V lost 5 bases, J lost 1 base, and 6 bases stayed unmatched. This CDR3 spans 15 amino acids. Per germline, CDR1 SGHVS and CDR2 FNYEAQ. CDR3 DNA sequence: TGTGCCAGCAGCCCCCGGACAGGGACGAACACTGAAGCTTTCTTT. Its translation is CASSPRTGTNTEAFF.

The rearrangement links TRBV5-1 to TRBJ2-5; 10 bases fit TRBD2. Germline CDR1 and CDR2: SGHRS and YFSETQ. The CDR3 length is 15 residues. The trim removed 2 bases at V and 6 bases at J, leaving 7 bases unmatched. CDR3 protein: CASSLRLAGDQTQYF. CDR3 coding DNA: TGCGCCAGCAGCTTAAGGCTAGCGGGGGATCAGACCCAGTACTTC.